This T cell receptor beta chain is drawn from a study of CD8 T cells in ankylosing spondylitis. Study outcomes and limitations: Ankylosing spondylitis blood appeared to carry a characteristic TCR beta motif of 7 or 8 highly homologous variants.

From the 5' RACE reads, TCRdb called clonotypes with MiXCR, one entry per CDR3 protein. The table lists hundreds of thousands of distinct CDR3 sequences, around 26% of them singletons, with 0.89% in the top ten. With respect to this clonotype: The antigen is not known.

Deletions cut 4 bases from V and 3 bases from J, with 13 bases between. The CDR3 sequence is 14 residues long. Germline CDR1 LNHDA, CDR2 SQIVND (reference sequence). The sequencing input was blood, either unsorted or a sorted T cell fraction (not recorded which). The rearrangement links TRBV19 to TRBJ2-7; a weak D match, TRBD2 (6 bases). The TCR originated in a male donor with ankylosing spondylitis. CDR3 sequence (DNA): TGTGCCAGTAGTAATGGGGGAGGCCTCTACGAGCAGTACTTC. Protein sequence: CASSNGGGLYEQYF.